This note documents a single TCR beta chain sequence. Antigen: not known. The CDR3 loop spans 16 amino acids. V lost 0 bases and J 1 base, leaving 11 bases between the germline ends. Germline lookup yields CDR1 SGHDT and CDR2 YYEEEE. The entry originates in a study of CD4 T cells in relation to SARS-CoV-2 and coronaviruses. Before the COVID-19 pandemic, during about 2011-2019, CD4+ T cells were taken from unexposed donors. After about 11 days of culture, CD4+ T cells were isolated. Clones were read by immunoSEQ multiplex PCR, and TCRdb kept only the in-frame ones, dropping some. This sample yields about 21,000 clones, of which around two thirds are seen a single time; about an eighth belongs to the top ten.

The rearrangement links TRBV5-6 to TRBJ1-5; maybe TRBD1 (6 bases). This TCR came from a human donor in good health. Sequences were obtained from CD4+ T cells from PBMCs, cultured in vitro. As DNA, the CDR3 is TGTGCCAGCAGCTTGGGGGGTACAGGGAGCAATCAGCCCCAGCATTTT. It specifies CASSLGGTGSNQPQHF.